This T cell receptor (beta chain) is drawn from a study of blood T cells in healthy people across ages. This clonotype occurred many times. Its antigen is currently unknown. Points from the study as a whole: TCR beta diversity, measured per million T cells, fell in a roughly linear way with age.

Together with a sample-barcoded 5' primer, a J-beta primer mix was included in a second PCR lasting roughly 6 to 12 cycles. All cDNA molecules were each tagged by a template-switch adaptor with 12 random nucleotides. TCRdb independently ran MiXCR on the 5' RACE reads; one entry per CDR3 protein. The sample yields some 880,000 distinct CDR3 sequences, roughly 40% seen once. Trimming stripped 8 bases from V and 2 bases from J, with 22 bases between. From germline, CDR1 is DFQATT and CDR2 SNEGSKA (reference sequence). The CDR3 is 15 residues long. The origin of this receptor is a man between 18 and 35 years old in good health. Sequencing used blood. The chain carries TRBV20-1 and TRBJ2-7, with D perhaps TRBD1 (6 bases). This CDR3 is CSRRPTGTSTYEQYF. The CDR3 DNA reads as TGCAGTAGAAGACCAACCGGGACATCGACCTACGAGCAGTACTTC.